Listed here are 8 T cell receptor beta chains from one sample, sequenced in a study of blood T cell repertoires in COVID-19. The protocol was immunoSEQ multiplex PCR, while the TCRdb copy is restricted to in-frame clones and leaves out a portion. This sample has some 290,000 clones; roughly 90% occur once, and the top ten carry approximately 2.9%. The sample taken for sequencing was peripheral blood. Receptors originate from a woman aged 25 to 39 with COVID-19, enrolled during active disease.

This chain uses TRBV5-4 with TRBJ2-1; 10 bases map to TRBD2. V was pared by 4 bases and J by 2 bases, with 9 bases of the junction left unmatched. The CDR3 totals 17 residues. From germline, CDR1 is SGHNT and CDR2 YYREEE (reference sequence). The CDR3 loop is CASSPGTSAKTYNEQFF. The CDR3 DNA is TGTGCCAGCAGCCCGGGGACTAGCGCCAAGACCTACAATGAGCAGTTCTTC.

The chain couples TRBV30 to TRBJ1-5; possibly TRBD1 for D (6 bases). Germline loops: CDR1 GTSNPN, CDR2 SVGIG (reference sequence). CDR3 length: 13 amino acids. Trimming stripped 5 bases from V and 5 bases from J, with 13 bases between. As DNA, the CDR3 is TGTGCCTGGTCAGGGGTGGGTGATCAGCCCCAGCATTTT. The encoded protein is CAWSGVGDQPQHF.

The CDR3 DNA reads TGTGCCAGCAGCTTAGGGGCCACAGATACGCAGTATTTT. Translating gives CASSLGATDTQYF. The rearrangement uses TRBV11-3 and TRBJ2-3; D is ambiguous. The germline V and J ends were trimmed by 1 base and 2 bases, with 4 bases remaining between them. CDR1 is SGHNT, CDR2 YENEEA, per germline. The CDR3 length is 13 residues.

The rearrangement joins TRBV29-1 to TRBJ1-1; D gene uncertain. The CDR3 sequence is 13 residues long. CDR1 is SQVTM and CDR2 is ANQGSEA in the germline V gene. The V gene lost 0 bases and the J gene lost 3 bases, with 8 bases spanning the gap. The CDR3 protein is CSVEERRDTEAFF. In DNA form, the CDR3 reads TGCAGCGTTGAAGAACGGAGGGACACTGAAGCTTTCTTT.

J is TRBJ2-2 and V is TRBV11-3; D gene unclear. Germline CDR1 SGHNT, CDR2 YENEEA. CDR3 length: 12 residues. V lost 2 bases, J lost 6 bases, and 4 bases lay in between. The CDR3 coding sequence is TGTGCCAGCAGCTTATTAGCCGGGGAGCTGTTTTTT. The encoded protein is CASSLLAGELFF.

This chain connects TRBV7-6 to TRBJ1-3; no firm D call. The length of the CDR3 is 14 residues. In germline, CDR1 is SGHVS, CDR2 FNYEAQ. Trimming took 1 base from V and 0 from J, leaving 4 bases between them. CDR3 residues: CASSLEYSGNTIYF. CDR3 coding DNA: TGTGCCAGCAGCTTAGAATACTCTGGAAACACCATATATTTT.

A few counts support this clone. The CDR3 coding sequence is TGTGCCAGCAGCCGACGGACAGGGAGACGGTGGGACACTGAAGCTTTCTTT. Its translation: CASSRRTGRRWDTEAFF. The J gene is TRBJ1-1, the V gene TRBV7-6, with 8 bases identical to TRBD1. This CDR3 is built from 17 residues. V shed 5 bases, J shed 3 bases, and the junction held 14 bases outside the gene matches. CDR1 is SGHVS and CDR2 is FNYEAQ in the germline V gene.

The rearrangement uses TRBV28 and TRBJ2-2; 10 bases line up with TRBD1. Germline trimming cut 6 bases from V and 7 bases from J; bases unmatched to any gene: 8. The V gene's germline CDR1 is MDHEN and CDR2 SYDVKM. The CDR3 totals 15 residues. The CDR3 DNA sequence: TGTGCCAGCAGCCGGACAGGGGGAATCGGCGGGGAGCTGTTTTTT. Amino acid sequence: CASSRTGGIGGELFF.